The next 8 T cell receptor beta chains were all read from a single sample in a study of control samples from healthy donors and cancer patients. The table came from immunoSEQ multiplex PCR; TCRdb's copy has only in-frame clones and leaves some out. Altogether under 200,000 clones are present, approximately 94% being singletons, with the ten largest covering less than 15%. Sequenced input: PBMCs. The receptor source for this set is a man between 60 and 75 years old with colorectal cancer.

Comment on this clone: The junction shows a germline mismatch at one end, possibly a read error. The gene calls are TRBV11-2 and TRBJ1-2, with TRBD1 as a possible D gene (6 bases). The CDR3 sequence is 12 residues long. Germline V lookup: CDR1 SGHAT, CDR2 FQNNGV. CDR3 coding DNA: TGTGCCAGCAGCCCCAGGGCCGGGACACTGGTCTTT. As protein: CASSPRAGTLVF.

V usage is TRBV19 and J usage is TRBJ1-1, with D uncertain. The CDR3 has 14 residues. From germline, CDR1 is LNHDA and CDR2 SQIVND (reference sequence). Between the trimmed V and J ends, which lost 3 bases and 1 base, there was a span of 9 bases. The CDR3 nucleotides read TGTGCCAGTAGTATTGGTGTGGGGAACACTGAAGCTTTCTTT. Its protein is CASSIGVGNTEAFF.

The J gene is TRBJ1-1, the V gene TRBV7-6; no firm D call. The CDR3 covers 15 residues. Trimming stripped 5 bases from V and 2 bases from J, with 15 bases between. Per the germline V gene, CDR1 is SGHVS and CDR2 is FNYEAQ. The CDR3 DNA is TGTGCCAGCAGCCCCCAACGCGATGTTAACACTGAAGCTTTCTTT. Amino acid sequence: CASSPQRDVNTEAFF. The variable domain in full, with the rest retrieved from reference TRBV7-6 and TRBJ1-1, is GAGVSQSPRYKVTKRGQDVALRCDPISGHVSLYWYRQALGQGPEFLTYFNYEAQQDKSGLPNDRFSAERPEGSISTLTIQRTEQRDSAMYRCASSPQRDVNTEAFFGQGTRLTVV.

The chain recombines TRBV6-4 with TRBJ2-3, with TRBD2 matching 8 bases. Trimming removed 4 bases from V and 1 base from J; junction bases left unmatched: 4. The CDR3 runs to 15 residues. The germline V gene has CDR1 MRHNA and CDR2 SNTAGT. CDR3 amino acids: CASSARAGGTDTQYF. The CDR3 DNA sequence: TGTGCCAGCAGTGCAAGAGCGGGGGGCACAGATACGCAGTATTTT.

The chain's CDR3 is CAISESTGHTIYF. CDR3 bases: TGTGCCATCAGTGAGTCGACGGGACACACCATATATTTT. The chain has TRBV10-3 and TRBJ1-3; possibly TRBD1 for D (5 bases). V was shortened by 0 bases and J by 8 bases, with 8 bases between the two germline ends. The germline V gene encodes CDR1 ENHRY and CDR2 SYGVKD. This CDR3 contains 13 residues.

The chain employs TRBV7-2 and TRBJ1-5; 8 positions match TRBD1. CDR1 and CDR2 (germline): SGHTA, FQGNSA. The CDR3 spans 14 residues. J gave up 7 bases and V 8 bases, and 10 bases lay outside the gene matches. CDR3 nucleotide sequence: TGTGCCAGCGGTGGACAGGGTACGGCCCAGCCCCAGCATTTT. The encoded protein is CASGGQGTAQPQHF.

The genes are TRBV3-1 (or the pseudogene TRBV3-2) and TRBJ1-3; D is unresolved. Trimming cost V 0 bases and J 0 bases, with 9 bases left between them. The CDR3 has 16 amino acids. CDR1 is LGHDT and CDR2 is YNNKEL in the germline V gene (reference sequence). This CDR3 is CASSQEVTVSGNTIYF. The DNA of the CDR3 is TGTGCCAGCAGCCAAGAAGTGACGGTCTCTGGAAACACCATATATTTT.

This chain links TRBV27 with TRBJ1-1; 8 bases agree with TRBD1. With 3 bases clipped from V and 2 bases from J, the junction kept 5 bases outside the gene matches. The CDR3 is 15 amino acids. Looked up from germline, CDR1 is MNHEY and CDR2 is SMNVEV (reference sequence). For the CDR3, the DNA is TGTGCCAGCAGTTTTCAGGGGGCCCCTAACACTGAAGCTTTCTTT. Translated, it gives CASSFQGAPNTEAFF.